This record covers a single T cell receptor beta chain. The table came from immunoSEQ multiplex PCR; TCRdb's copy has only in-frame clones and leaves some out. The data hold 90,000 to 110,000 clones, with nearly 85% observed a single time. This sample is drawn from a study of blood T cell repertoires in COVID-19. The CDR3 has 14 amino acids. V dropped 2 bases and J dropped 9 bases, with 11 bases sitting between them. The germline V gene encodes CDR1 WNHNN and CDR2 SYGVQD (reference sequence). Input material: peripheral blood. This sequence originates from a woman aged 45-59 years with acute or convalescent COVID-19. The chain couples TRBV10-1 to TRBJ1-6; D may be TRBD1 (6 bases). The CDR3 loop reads CASSEDRFFSPLHF. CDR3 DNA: TGCGCCAGCAGTGAGGACAGGTTTTTTTCACCCCTCCACTTT.